The entry below describes one TCR beta chain. Measured with immunoSEQ multiplex PCR; TCRdb has only the in-frame clones, and not every one. This table holds around 2.3 million clones, nearly 97% found once. The data were obtained in a study of shared clonotypes between healthy human individuals. This CDR3 is built from 13 residues. V was trimmed by 8 bases and J by 6 bases, leaving 19 bases between them. Germline CDR1 is SQVTM and CDR2 is ANQGSEA. This TCR derives from a man younger than 30 in good health. The chain uses TRBV29-1 and TRBJ1-2, with D maybe TRBD1 (6 bases). The sequencing sample was made of naive CD4+ T cells sorted from blood. This sample's subset: CD45RA+ positively selected. The CDR3 region is CSPVTQGGHGYTF. The CDR3 bases are TGCAGCCCTGTGACGCAAGGGGGGCATGGCTACACCTTC.